Presented here are 9 T cell receptor beta chains from one specimen sequenced in a study of CD8 T cells in Susac syndrome. RNA totalling roughly 0.45 to 1 ug underwent reverse transcription with random hexamers. A single record per CDR3 protein comes from TCRdb applying MiXCR to the immunoSEQ multiplex PCR reads. Among 250,000 to 300,000 distinct CDR3 sequences listed, 85% were seen once. Source material: CD8+ T cells from PBMCs. Receptors originate from a human donor with multiple sclerosis.

There are a few counts of this clonotype. The gene calls are TRBV7-6 and TRBJ1-5; 7 bases map to TRBD1. Germline V gene sequence: CDR1 SGHVS, CDR2 FNYEAQ. Unmatched junction bases numbered 6, after V lost 4 bases and J lost 6 bases. CDR3 size: 14 residues. CDR3 protein: CASSSGQGGQPQHF. The CDR3 DNA sequence: TGTGCCAGCAGCTCTGGGCAGGGGGGTCAGCCCCAGCATTTT.

CDR3 amino acids: CASSPSLAASSYEQYF. DNA for the CDR3: TGTGCCAGCAGCCCTTCTCTAGCGGCCAGCTCCTACGAGCAGTACTTC. The genes are TRBV7-9 and TRBJ2-7, with TRBD2 identical over 7 bases. CDR3 length: 16 amino acids. In germline, CDR1 is SEHNR, CDR2 FQNEAQ (reference sequence). Trimming cost V 5 bases and J 0 bases; bases outside gene matches: 10.

V is TRBV28 and J is TRBJ2-7; 8 bases align to TRBD1. CDR3 length: 14 amino acids. V dropped 2 bases and J dropped 5; count of bases not matched to a gene: 5. In germline, CDR1 is MDHEN, CDR2 SYDVKM. For the CDR3, the DNA is TGTGCCAGCAGTTTACCTACAGGGGGGAACGAGCAGTACTTC. This sequence encodes CASSLPTGGNEQYF.

The rearrangement joins TRBV19 to TRBJ1-2; D is possibly TRBD1 (5 bases). V was cut by 7 bases and J by 4 bases, with 13 bases left in between. In germline, CDR1 is LNHDA, CDR2 SQIVND (reference sequence). This CDR3 contains 13 residues. The CDR3 spells CASNPGGFYGYTF. CDR3 in DNA: TGTGCCAGTAACCCGGGGGGGTTCTATGGCTACACCTTC. The whole variable domain, filled in from reference TRBV19 and TRBJ1-2, reads DGGITQSPKYLFRKEGQNVTLSCEQNLNHDAMYWYRQDPGQGLRLIYYSQIVNDFQKGDIAEGYSVSREKKESFPLTVTSAQKNPTAFYLCASNPGGFYGYTFGSGTRLTVV.

This clonotype has only a few counts. This chain joins TRBV4-1 and TRBJ2-3; no clear D gene. The CDR3 extends over 17 amino acids. The germline CDR1 and CDR2 sequences are MGHRA and YSYEKL. V gave up 3 bases and J gave up 2 bases, with 18 bases separating them. The CDR3 region is CASSQSPGPPPTDTQYF. CDR3 sequence (DNA): TGCGCCAGCAGCCAGTCTCCAGGTCCCCCCCCCACAGATACGCAGTATTTT.

This chain's CDR3 is CASSYFSGRGETQYF. The CDR3 DNA reads TGTGCCAGCAGTTACTTCAGCGGGAGGGGGGAGACCCAGTACTTC. V usage is TRBV6-5 and J usage is TRBJ2-5, with 10 bases lining up with TRBD2. The CDR3 totals 15 residues. Unmatched junction bases numbered 4, after V lost 1 base and J lost 5 bases. Germline V gene data show CDR1 as MNHEY and CDR2 as SVGAGI.

As regards this clonotype: A junction boundary mismatches the germline segment, possibly from a read error. The chain recombines TRBV28 with TRBJ2-2, with D tentatively TRBD2 (5 bases). Germline values: CDR1 MDHEN, CDR2 SYDVKM. The CDR3 spans 15 residues. CDR3 nucleotide sequence: TGTGCCAGCAGGCCTACAGCCTCTAACACCGGGGAGCTGGTTTTT. Translating it yields CASRPTASNTGELVF.

This chain uses TRBV7-2 with TRBJ2-7; a weak D match, TRBD1 (5 bases). The length of the CDR3 is 15 residues. Germline V gene data show CDR1 as SGHTA and CDR2 as FQGNSA. Trimming left V 3 bases short and J 0 bases short, with 12 bases between. CDR3 in DNA: TGTGCCAGCAGCTTTGGACACTCACCCTCCTACGAGCAGTACTTC. Residues: CASSFGHSPSYEQYF.

The genes are TRBV6-5 and TRBJ2-2; D not certain. The germline gives CDR1 MNHEY, CDR2 SVGAGI. The CDR3 runs to 13 residues. Trimming removed 2 bases from V and 6 bases from J, with 7 bases in between. CDR3 coding DNA: TGTGCCAGCAGTTACGGAGTTCCCGGGGAGCTGTTTTTT. Translated: CASSYGVPGELFF.